The clone carrying this T cell receptor beta chain was seen at least ten times. This entry belongs to a study of identical twins. TCRdb itself ran the 5' RACE reads through MiXCR, one entry per CDR3 protein. The repertoire holds nearly 650,000 distinct CDR3 sequences, with less than 9% as singletons. Per the germline V gene, CDR1 is SGHDN and CDR2 is FVKESK. This CDR3 is built from 15 residues. V was clipped by 1 base and J by 7 bases, with 14 bases between them. These records were also assigned to another study, of yellow fever vaccine responses in identical twins.

The rearrangement uses TRBV14 and TRBJ2-1, with D possibly being TRBD2 (5 bases). The TCR comes from a woman under 30 in good health. Specimen: PBMCs. CDR3 coding DNA: TGTGCCAGCAGCCAAGGTGGGAGTTTTGCTAATGAGCAGTTCTTC. Translated, it gives CASSQGGSFANEQFF.